This T cell receptor (beta chain) was captured in a study of blood T cells in healthy people across ages. The CDR3 spans 14 residues. Deletions cut 3 bases from V and 3 bases from J, with 11 bases between. Germline V gene data show CDR1 as SQVTM and CDR2 as ANQGSEA. Primers used in a second PCR of about 7 to 12 cycles were a sample-barcoded 5' primer and a J-beta primer mix. TCRdb used MiXCR to reprocess the 5' RACE reads, holding one entry per CDR3 protein. The table has 1.5 million to 2 million distinct CDR3 sequences, just under 50% seen once. In this sample, this clonotype turned up a few times. Its antigen is undetermined. Study-level results: A greater number of naive CD4+ cells and higher diversity distinguished long-lived donors from aged donors.

The receptor comes from a woman aged 40 to 50 in good health. The sequenced sample consisted of blood. The chain carries TRBV29-1 and TRBJ1-4, with D hard to call. The CDR3 sequence is CSVEDPMANEKLFF. The CDR3 DNA reads TGCAGCGTTGAGGACCCGATGGCTAATGAAAAACTGTTTTTT.